The present entry profiles one TCR beta chain with its context. This sample was taken from a study of control samples from healthy donors and cancer patients. Using immunoSEQ multiplex PCR, the repertoire was profiled, and TCRdb retains in-frame clones only, with some absent. Here the sample spans 85,000 to 90,000 clones, 85% to 90% being singletons. Germline V gene data show CDR1 as SGHVS and CDR2 as FQNEAQ. V was clipped by 0 bases and J by 2 bases; unmatched bases: 2. The CDR3 has 16 residues. V is TRBV7-8 and J is TRBJ2-3; 10 nucleotides align to TRBD2. The clonotype was recovered from a woman between 40 and 55 years old in good health. Sequencing was carried out using blood. This CDR3 reads CASSLALAGVTDTQYF. CDR3 nucleotides: TGTGCCAGCAGCTTAGCTCTAGCGGGGGTCACAGATACGCAGTATTTT.